A single sample is the source of the 14 T cell receptor beta chains below, sequenced in a study of cytomegalovirus exposure and HLA in healthy donors. Researchers ran the PCR with 60 Vbeta and 13 Jbeta primers. Sequenced by immunoSEQ multiplex PCR; TCRdb stores in-frame clones only, minus some. The sample holds under 200,000 clones, around 84% seen once. Specimen: PBMCs. Every receptor here comes from a woman between 40 and 50 years old in good health and CMV-seronegative.

The J gene is TRBJ1-2, the V gene TRBV7-8, with 8 bases identical to TRBD1. V trimming: 1 base; J trimming: 1 base; junction bases outside the gene matches: 5. CDR3 length: 16 amino acids. Germline values: CDR1 SGHVS, CDR2 FQNEAQ. The CDR3 reads CASSLGGQADNYGYTF. In DNA form, the CDR3 reads TGTGCCAGCAGCTTAGGGGGACAGGCCGATAACTATGGCTACACCTTC.

This clone has just a few counts. V usage is TRBV7-3 and J usage is TRBJ2-3; 9 bases match TRBD2. CDR1 and CDR2 from the germline V gene are SGHTA and FQGTGA. The CDR3 extends over 14 amino acids. J was trimmed by 4 bases and V by 8 bases; bases with no gene match: 7. CDR3 DNA: TGTGCCAGCTCCTCAGGACTAGCGCCAGATACGCAGTATTTT. This sequence encodes CASSSGLAPDTQYF.

This clone was picked up a small number of times. This sequence joins TRBV6-5 and TRBJ2-7, with 8 bases matching TRBD2. V lost 6 bases, J lost 3 bases, and 7 bases stayed unmatched. Germline assignment: CDR1 MNHEY and CDR2 SVGAGI. There are 14 residues in the CDR3. The CDR3 sequence is CASSETSVSYEQYF. The CDR3 DNA follows: TGTGCCAGCAGCGAGACTAGCGTGAGCTACGAGCAGTACTTC.

The V and J genes are TRBV7-6 and TRBJ2-7, with unresolved D. Between the trimmed V and J ends, which lost 5 bases and 2 bases, there was a span of 13 bases. This CDR3 has 14 amino acids. Germline CDR1 is SGHVS and CDR2 is FNYEAQ. As DNA, the CDR3 is TGTGCCAGCAGCCCCCGGTCTTACCCCTACGAGCAGTACTTC. As protein: CASSPRSYPYEQYF.

The V call is TRBV28, the J call TRBJ1-5, with D perhaps TRBD1 (6 bases). CDR3 length: 14 amino acids. Germline assignment: CDR1 MDHEN and CDR2 SYDVKM. Trimming stripped 6 bases from V and 6 bases from J, with 15 bases between. The CDR3 region has the DNA TGTGCCAGCAGCCCGGGGGGGGCTCGTCAGCCCCAGCATTTT. Its protein is CASSPGGARQPQHF.

This chain connects TRBV6-5 to TRBJ2-1, with D maybe TRBD2 (6 bases). Germline CDR1 reads MNHEY; CDR2 reads SVGAGI. Trimming took off 5 bases at V and 9 bases at J, with 17 bases between the two ends. The CDR3 is 14 amino acids. The CDR3 here is CASSTGTLVTEQFF. CDR3 in DNA: TGTGCCAGCAGTACTGGGACTTTGGTTACTGAGCAGTTCTTC.

The V and J genes are TRBV28 and TRBJ2-5; possible D gene TRBD2, 5 bases. The J call could be wrong; TRBJ2-7 is a better fit for the DNA end. The CDR3 sequence is 13 residues long. CDR1 MDHEN and CDR2 SYDVKM come from the germline V gene. This chain's CDR3 is CASSLPGINEQYF. CDR3 in DNA: TGTGCCAGCAGTTTACCGGGGATTAACGAGCAGTACTTC.

The CDR3 loop is CASSIDRSTDTQYF. The CDR3 DNA sequence: TGCGCCAGCAGCATAGACAGGTCCACAGATACGCAGTATTTT. This rearrangement joins TRBV5-1 to TRBJ2-3; weak D call: TRBD1 (6 bases). This CDR3 has 14 residues. The V end lost 4 bases, the J end lost 2 bases, and 11 bases lay between the germline ends. Germline lookup yields CDR1 SGHRS and CDR2 YFSETQ.

V is TRBV18 and J is TRBJ1-5; the D gene is possibly TRBD1 (6 bases). V was trimmed by 4 bases and J by 2 bases, leaving 9 bases between them. The CDR3 extends over 14 amino acids. Germline values: CDR1 KGHSH, CDR2 LQKENI. Written as DNA, the CDR3 is TGTGCCAGCTCACTACCAGGGGGCAATCAGCCCCAGCATTTT. As protein: CASSLPGGNQPQHF.

This chain uses TRBV5-6 with TRBJ1-6, with no clear D. V lost 0 bases and J lost 8, with 3 bases in between. The CDR3 totals 12 residues. The germline V gene has CDR1 SGHDT and CDR2 YYEEEE. CDR3 sequence: CASSLAHSPLHF. DNA of the CDR3: TGTGCCAGCAGCTTGGCTCATTCACCCCTCCACTTT.

The V and J genes are TRBV6-1 and TRBJ2-7; 8 bases agree with TRBD1. V gave up 7 bases and J gave up 4 bases; unmatched junction bases: 9. Germline CDR1 MNHNS, CDR2 SASEGT. The CDR3 is 14 residues long. Here the CDR3 DNA reads TGTGCCAGCATCTCACAGGGGGGCTTTTACGAGCAGTACTTC. This translates into CASISQGGFYEQYF.

The gene calls are TRBV9 and TRBJ2-2; maybe TRBD2 (5 bases). The CDR3 spans 15 residues. Germline V CDR1 and CDR2: SGDLS, YYNGEE. Trimming shortened V by 0 bases and J by 4 bases, and 10 bases separated the two germline ends. This CDR3 is CASSVESGVTGELFF. The CDR3 nucleotides are TGTGCCAGCAGCGTAGAATCCGGGGTCACCGGGGAGCTGTTTTTT.

V and J are TRBV28 and TRBJ1-1; 7 nucleotides line up with TRBD1. Germline V gives CDR1 MDHEN, CDR2 SYDVKM. This CDR3 is built from 12 residues. The V and J ends lost 6 bases and 8 bases, in that order; junction bases with no gene match: 6. CDR3 sequence: CASRETGREAFF. In DNA form, the CDR3 reads TGTGCCAGCAGAGAGACAGGGAGAGAAGCTTTCTTT.

The CDR3 sequence is CASSSGTVSGNTIYF. CDR3 in DNA: TGTGCCAGCAGCTCAGGGACAGTCTCTGGAAACACCATATATTTT. The chain joins TRBV11-3 to TRBJ1-3; 7 positions agree with TRBD1. The CDR3 length is 15 residues. V was pared by 4 bases and J by 0 bases, with 3 bases of the junction left unmatched. From germline, CDR1 is SGHNT and CDR2 YENEEA.